The TCR beta chain described here comes from a study of blood T cell repertoires in COVID-19. Study background: Spain, Italy and the United States supplied samples that represented acute and convalescent COVID-19. T cells, B-cell-depleted T cells, or PBMCs supplied cDNA or gDNA.

Methods used by the authors: Quantification of nucleated cells was approximated via reference gene primer amplification. Produced via immunoSEQ multiplex PCR; TCRdb's table is partial and in-frame only. The V and J calls and clone size are taken from that table; D and trimming were inferred from the DNA. Of some 300,000 clones in the sample, approximately 88% were seen once. The germline CDR1 and CDR2 sequences are LGHNA and YNFKEQ. CDR3 length: 14 residues. Trimming at V came to 2 bases and at J to 6 bases, leaving 6 bases not matched to a gene. The chain links TRBV4-2 to TRBJ1-2; 7 nucleotides match TRBD1. The source of this sequence is a woman in her twenties or thirties who had recovered from COVID-19. Sequencing was performed on peripheral blood. CDR3: CASSQYTGADGYTF. The CDR3 DNA sequence: TGTGCCAGCAGCCAATATACAGGGGCCGATGGCTACACCTTC.